These 15 T cell receptor beta chains were sequenced from one sample in a study of blood T cell repertoires in COVID-19 (dated by TCRdb to between 2020 and 2021). Library method: the immunoSEQ multiplex PCR assay. TCRdb holds this immuneACCESS table with in-frame rearrangements only. Some clones are missing; in checked studies, unresolved V genes explain under half, and the rest has no known cause. For this sample there are over 100,000 clones; roughly nine tenths appear just once. In total, the top ten clones hold approximately 5.6% of the sample. Specimen: peripheral blood. The source is a woman in her forties or fifties with COVID-19, enrolled during active disease.

The chain uses TRBV2 and TRBJ1-4, with a weak D call TRBD1 (5 bases). Germline lookup yields CDR1 SNHLY and CDR2 FYNNEI. CDR3 length: 15 residues. The ends were cut back, 3 bases at V and 7 bases at J, with 15 bases in the middle. For the CDR3, the DNA is TGTGCCAGCAGTGAGGGCGGGGGAAGAGGTGAAAAACTGTTTTTT. Protein sequence: CASSEGGGRGEKLFF.

V is TRBV2 and J is TRBJ1-6; D call uncertain. Deletions cut 2 bases from V and 10 bases from J, with 12 bases between. Germline-derived CDR1 and CDR2 are SNHLY and FYNNEI. The CDR3 loop spans 14 amino acids. CDR3 sequence reads: CASSEFGVYSPLHF. The DNA for the CDR3 is TGTGCCAGCAGTGAATTCGGGGTATACTCACCCCTCCACTTT.

The gene calls are TRBV7-6 and TRBJ1-5; TRBD1 might be the D (6 bases). The CDR3 is 19 amino acids. The ends were cut back, 2 bases at V and 1 base at J, with 21 bases in the middle. Germline V gene sequence: CDR1 SGHVS, CDR2 FNYEAQ. CDR3 protein: CASSLNGAGASSSNQPQHF. Here the CDR3 DNA reads TGTGCCAGCAGCTTAAACGGCGCGGGGGCTAGTTCGAGCAATCAGCCCCAGCATTTT.

This chain joins TRBV5-1 and TRBJ2-3, with TRBD1 matching 9 bases. The CDR3 covers 14 residues. Germline V gene lookup returns CDR1 SGHRS and CDR2 YFSETQ. Trimming at V came to 6 bases and at J to 3 bases, leaving 5 bases not matched to a gene. CDR3 sequence reads: CASKGQGMTDTQYF. The CDR3, as DNA: TGCGCCAGCAAGGGACAGGGAATGACAGATACGCAGTATTTT.

The chain employs TRBV7-2 and TRBJ2-1; D possibly corresponds to TRBD2 (6 bases). The CDR3 has 15 amino acids. With 5 bases removed from V and 12 bases from J, the gap between germline ends came to 23 bases. The germline V gene encodes CDR1 SGHTA and CDR2 FQGNSA. CDR3 region: CASSLRPGLPTGQFF. The CDR3 DNA reads as TGTGCCAGCAGCCTCAGACCGGGACTTCCTACGGGGCAGTTCTTC.

The V and J genes are TRBV6-1 and TRBJ2-7; D gene ambiguous. This CDR3 contains 14 residues. CDR1 is MNHNS and CDR2 is SASEGT in the germline V gene. V shed 0 bases and J shed 3 bases, with 9 bases lying between them. The CDR3 DNA reads TGTGCCAGCAGTGAAGCGGTGGCTGGCTACGAGCAGTACTTC. This gives the protein CASSEAVAGYEQYF.

The chain employs TRBV7-9 and TRBJ2-1, with 7 bases fitting TRBD1. The length of the CDR3 is 14 residues. V trimming: 4 bases; J trimming: 5 bases; junction bases outside the gene matches: 5. Germline loops: CDR1 SEHNR, CDR2 FQNEAQ (reference sequence). The CDR3 here is CASSSGTADNEQFF. The CDR3 DNA is TGTGCCAGCAGCTCGGGGACAGCTGACAATGAGCAGTTCTTC.

This chain links TRBV29-1 with TRBJ2-1; D is perhaps TRBD2 (6 bases). Germline V gives CDR1 SQVTM, CDR2 ANQGSEA. The V and J ends lost 4 bases and 8 bases respectively, with 18 bases between them. This CDR3 contains 14 residues. The CDR3 region is CSVGGDPHWDEQFF. Written as DNA, the CDR3 is TGCAGCGTTGGGGGGGACCCCCACTGGGATGAGCAGTTCTTC.

This rearrangement joins TRBV28 to TRBJ1-6; 8 nucleotides align to TRBD1. The germline V gene encodes CDR1 MDHEN and CDR2 SYDVKM. Trimming took 2 bases from V and 7 from J; bases not matched to a gene: 13. CDR3 size: 18 residues. The CDR3 region is CASSLRQGVGTGNSPLHF. The CDR3 nucleotides are TGTGCCAGCAGTTTAAGACAGGGCGTCGGGACAGGAAATTCACCCCTCCACTTT.

This clone has only one observation. The chain joins TRBV25-1 to TRBJ1-3, with D uncertain. The germline V gene encodes CDR1 MGHDK and CDR2 SYGVNS. This CDR3 contains 15 residues. V lost 2 bases and J lost 0, with 8 bases in between. CDR3 in amino acids: CASSETVLSGNTIYF. The CDR3 bases are TGTGCCAGCAGTGAAACAGTACTCTCTGGAAACACCATATATTTT.

This clone was counted a few times. The V and J genes are TRBV3-1 (or the pseudogene TRBV3-2) and TRBJ1-1; weak D call: TRBD1 (5 bases). Germline V CDR1 and CDR2: LGHDT, YNNKEL (reference sequence). V lost 5 bases, J lost 4 bases, and 11 bases lay in between. This CDR3 is 13 amino acids long. The CDR3 DNA follows: TGTGCCAGCAGCGATCCGGGGGGCACTGAAGCTTTCTTT. It translates to CASSDPGGTEAFF.

V gene TRBV9 combines with J gene TRBJ2-2; the match to TRBD1 covers 12 bases. CDR3 size: 15 residues. Germline V gene lookup returns CDR1 SGDLS and CDR2 YYNGEE. V was pared by 5 bases and J by 7 bases, with 6 bases of the junction left unmatched. CDR3 residues: CASRRGTGGDGELFF. CDR3 DNA: TGTGCCAGCAGGAGGGGGACAGGGGGCGACGGGGAGCTGTTTTTT. Full variable domain (missing parts from reference TRBV9 and TRBJ2-2): DSGVTQTPKHLITATGQRVTLRCSPRSGDLSVYWYQQSLDQGLQFLIQYYNGEERAKGNILERFSAQQFPDLHSELNLSSLELGDSALYFCASRRGTGGDGELFFGEGSRLTVL.

The chain uses TRBV9 and TRBJ1-1; possible D gene TRBD1, 6 bases. The germline V gene has CDR1 SGDLS and CDR2 YYNGEE. CDR3 length equals 15 residues. V dropped 0 bases and J dropped 5 bases, with 14 bases sitting between them. CDR3 residues: CASSVGQGRRTEAFF. The CDR3 region has the DNA TGTGCCAGCAGCGTAGGGCAGGGGCGGCGGACTGAAGCTTTCTTT.

V and J are TRBV7-9 and TRBJ1-2; 8 bases map to TRBD1. Germline CDR1 reads SEHNR; CDR2 reads FQNEAQ (reference sequence). This CDR3 region has 14 residues. Trimming removed 1 base from V and 5 bases from J; junction bases left unmatched: 3. CDR3 sequence reads: CASSLDTGGYGYTF. The DNA for the CDR3 is TGTGCCAGCAGCTTAGACACAGGGGGGTATGGCTACACCTTC.

The chain joins TRBV6-5 to TRBJ1-4; maybe TRBD1 (5 bases). The CDR3 loop spans 14 amino acids. The V end lost 3 bases, the J end lost 7 bases, and 12 bases lay between the germline ends. Germline assignment: CDR1 MNHEY and CDR2 SVGAGI. In DNA, the CDR3 is TGTGCCAGCAGTTATGCCCAGGGTCGTGAAAAACTGTTTTTT. Protein sequence: CASSYAQGREKLFF.